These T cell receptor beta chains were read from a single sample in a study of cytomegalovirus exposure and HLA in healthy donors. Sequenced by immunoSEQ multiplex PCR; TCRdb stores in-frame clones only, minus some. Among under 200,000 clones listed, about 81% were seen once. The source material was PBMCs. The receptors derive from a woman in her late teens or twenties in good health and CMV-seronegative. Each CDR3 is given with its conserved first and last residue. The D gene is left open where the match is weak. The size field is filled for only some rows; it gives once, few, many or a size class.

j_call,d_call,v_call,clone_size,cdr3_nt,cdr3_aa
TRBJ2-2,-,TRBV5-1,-,TGCGCCAGCAGCTGGCTAGGCGCCGGGGAGCTGTTTTTT,CASSWLGAGELFF
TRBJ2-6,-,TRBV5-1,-,TGCGCCAGCAGCTTGGGTCCAGGGGTTGGGGCCAACGTCCTGACTTTC,CASSLGPGVGANVLTF
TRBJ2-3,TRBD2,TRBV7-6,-,TGTGCCAGCAGCTTGGTCGGACTAGCGGGGGGGTCAGATACGCAGTATTTT,CASSLVGLAGGSDTQYF
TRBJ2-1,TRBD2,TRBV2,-,TGTGCCAGCACGGGACTAGCGGGGCGGAATGAGCAGTTCTTC,CASTGLAGRNEQFF
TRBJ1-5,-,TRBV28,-,TGTGCCAGCAGTTCCTTCGCGGCGGGGCCCCAGCATTTT,CASSSFAAGPQHF
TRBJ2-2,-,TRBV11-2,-,TGTGCCAGCAGCCGCGCAGGGGCCACCGGGGAGCTGTTTTTT,CASSRAGATGELFF
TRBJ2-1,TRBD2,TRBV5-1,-,TGCGCCAGCAGTCTCACGGGGGGGGGACTAGTTAATTACAATGAGCAGTTCTTC,CASSLTGGGLVNYNEQFF
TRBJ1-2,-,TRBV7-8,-,TGTGCCAGCAGCCCCCCAGGGTCGAGGCTAGGGACCTTC,CASSPPGSRLGTF
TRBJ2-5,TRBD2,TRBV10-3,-,TGTGCCATCAGTGATCCCCTTGCGGGAGAGTGGGAGACCCAGTACTTC,CAISDPLAGEWETQYF
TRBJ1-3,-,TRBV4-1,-,TGCGCCAGTTCAGGGCCCGCCATATATTTT,CASSGPAIYF
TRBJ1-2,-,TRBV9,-,TGTGCCAGCAGCACCCAAACCAGGGTAGGCTATGGCTACACCTTC,CASSTQTRVGYGYTF
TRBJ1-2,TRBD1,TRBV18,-,TGTGCCAGCTCACCGGACAGGGGAAACTATGGCTACACCTTC,CASSPDRGNYGYTF
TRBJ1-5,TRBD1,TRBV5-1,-,TGCGCCAGCAGCTTGACAGGGGTTGTCGGCCAGCCCCAGCATTTT,CASSLTGVVGQPQHF
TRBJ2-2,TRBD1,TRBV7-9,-,TGTGCCAGCAGAGCCGGGACAGGGGGGAACACCGGGGAGCTGTTTTTT,CASRAGTGGNTGELFF
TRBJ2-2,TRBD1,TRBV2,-,TGTGCCAGCAGTGGGGTCGGGACAGATATCTACACCGGGGAGCTGTTTTTT,CASSGVGTDIYTGELFF
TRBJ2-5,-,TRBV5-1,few,TGCGCCAGCAGCACCGGGACAAACGGAGAGACCCAGTACTTC,CASSTGTNGETQYF
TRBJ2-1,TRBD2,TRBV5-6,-,TGTGCCAGCAGCTGGAGACTAGCGGGGATCGGCAATGAGCAGTTCTTC,CASSWRLAGIGNEQFF
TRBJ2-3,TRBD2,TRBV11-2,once,TGTGCCAGCAGCTTCGGACTAGCGGGAACCAAAGATACGCAGTATTTT,CASSFGLAGTKDTQYF
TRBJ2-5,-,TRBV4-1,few,TGCGCCAGCAGCCAAGTAGTAAGAGAAGAGACCCAGTACTTC,CASSQVVREETQYF
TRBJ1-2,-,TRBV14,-,TGTGCCAGCAGCCAAGAGACAGCACCTAACTATGGCTACACCTTC,CASSQETAPNYGYTF
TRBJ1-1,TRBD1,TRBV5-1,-,TGCGCCAGCAGCTTCGCGTCAGGGGGCCGCACTGAAGCTTTCTTT,CASSFASGGRTEAFF
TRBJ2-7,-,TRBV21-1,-,TGTGCCAGCAGCAAAGGGGTAGGAGGGGTCGAGCAGTACTTC,CASSKGVGGVEQYF
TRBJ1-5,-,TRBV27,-,TGTGCCAGCAGTCCAGGAAGCCACAAATATAGCAATCAGCCCCAGCATTTT,CASSPGSHKYSNQPQHF
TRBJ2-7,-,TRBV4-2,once,TGTGCCAGCAGCCAAGAGGTGCCTAGCTCCTACGAGCAGTACTTC,CASSQEVPSSYEQYF
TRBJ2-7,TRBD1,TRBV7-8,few,TGTGCCAGCAGCTTAGGGGGACAGGGGGAGTGGGAGCAGTACTTC,CASSLGGQGEWEQYF
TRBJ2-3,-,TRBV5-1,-,TGCGCCAGCAGCTTGTACGGCGGTAACTCGCGCACAGATACGCAGTATTTT,CASSLYGGNSRTDTQYF
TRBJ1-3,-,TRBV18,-,TGTGCCAGCTCACCATTTGCAGGGGTAAAATCTGGAAACACCATATATTTT,CASSPFAGVKSGNTIYF
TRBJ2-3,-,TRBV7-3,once,TGTGCCAGCAGCCCAAATGAGGCAGATACGCAGTATTTT,CASSPNEADTQYF
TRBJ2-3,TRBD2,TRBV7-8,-,TGTGCCAGCAGCTTAGGGCCAATAATGGGAGGGCCGCGGTCAGATACGCAGTATTTT,CASSLGPIMGGPRSDTQYF
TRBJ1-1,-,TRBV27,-,TGTGCCAGCAGTTCCCTCACAGAACCCAAATACAACACTGAAGCTTTCTTT,CASSSLTEPKYNTEAFF
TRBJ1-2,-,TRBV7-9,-,TGTGCCAGCAGCAGTTTGGGGGGGGCGAGAGAGGGCGACTATGGCTACACCTTC,CASSSLGGAREGDYGYTF
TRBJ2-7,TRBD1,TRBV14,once,TGTGCCAGCAGCCACACCGGGACAGGGGCTAAGCAGTACTTC,CASSHTGTGAKQYF
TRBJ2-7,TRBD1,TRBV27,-,TGTGCCAGCAGGGGACAGGGCGCCTACGAGCAGTACTTC,CASRGQGAYEQYF
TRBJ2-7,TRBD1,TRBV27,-,TGTGCCAGCAGTGCGGACAGGTCCTACGAGCAGTACTTC,CASSADRSYEQYF
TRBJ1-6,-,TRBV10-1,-,TGCGCCAGCAGTGACTTTGGCCCTCCCTATAATTCACCCCTCCACTTT,CASSDFGPPYNSPLHF
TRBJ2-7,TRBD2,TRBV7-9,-,TGTGCCAGCAGCCGAGGACTAGCGCCCGAGCAGTACTTC,CASSRGLAPEQYF
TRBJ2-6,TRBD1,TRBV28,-,TGTGCCAGCAGAGGGACAGGGAGCTCTGGGGCCAACGTCCTGACTTTC,CASRGTGSSGANVLTF
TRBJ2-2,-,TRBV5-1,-,TGCGCCAGCAGCGGGAGTCCGAACACCGGGGAGCTGTTTTTT,CASSGSPNTGELFF